The sequence of this TCR beta chain was determined in a study of cytomegalovirus exposure and HLA in healthy donors. Findings and limits, study-wide: Within an earlier analysis, most TCR beta V segments proved productive either about 87% or about 30% of the time. Follow-up analysis later connected one missense variant in DCLRE1C with trimming of TCR beta V- and J-genes. Rarity held for most TCR sequences, but there were some public TCRs that occurred in many donors. Within the data, a cluster of highly shared sequence variants was likely a sequencing artifact.

Remarks on this clone: Its cognate antigen is unknown. Germline is not matched at one junction end, which may reflect a read error.

The PCR contained 60 Vbeta and 13 Jbeta primers. Sequencing was performed with immunoSEQ multiplex PCR; in TCRdb, only in-frame clones are kept and a portion is missing. The sample carries about 100,000 clones, less than 85% recorded once. Per germline, CDR1 SEHNR and CDR2 FQNEAQ (reference sequence). The CDR3 has 15 amino acids. This chain joins TRBV7-9 and TRBJ1-1, with TRBD1 matching over 10 bases. The sequenced material came from PBMCs. This sequence originates from a man aged 18 to 35 in good health and CMV-seronegative. The CDR3 protein is CSSSPSSGTGVKAFF. The CDR3 DNA reads as TGTTCCAGCAGCCCCTCCTCCGGGACAGGGGTGAAAGCTTTCTTT.